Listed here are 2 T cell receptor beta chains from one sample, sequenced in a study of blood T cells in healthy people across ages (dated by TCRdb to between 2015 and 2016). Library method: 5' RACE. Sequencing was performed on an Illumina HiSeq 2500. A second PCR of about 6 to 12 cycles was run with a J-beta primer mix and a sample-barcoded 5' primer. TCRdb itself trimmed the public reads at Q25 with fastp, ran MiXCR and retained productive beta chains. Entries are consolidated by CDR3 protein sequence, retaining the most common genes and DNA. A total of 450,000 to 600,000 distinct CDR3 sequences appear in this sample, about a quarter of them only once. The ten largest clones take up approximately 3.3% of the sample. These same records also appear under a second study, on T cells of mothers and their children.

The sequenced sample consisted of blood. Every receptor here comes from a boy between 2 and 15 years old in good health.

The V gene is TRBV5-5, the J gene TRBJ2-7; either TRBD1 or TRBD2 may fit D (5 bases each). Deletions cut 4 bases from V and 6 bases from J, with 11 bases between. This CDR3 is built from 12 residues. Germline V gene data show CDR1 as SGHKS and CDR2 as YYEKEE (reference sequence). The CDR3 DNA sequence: TGTGCCAGCAGCCCCTCCGGGGCCGAGCAGTACTTC. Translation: CASSPSGAEQYF.

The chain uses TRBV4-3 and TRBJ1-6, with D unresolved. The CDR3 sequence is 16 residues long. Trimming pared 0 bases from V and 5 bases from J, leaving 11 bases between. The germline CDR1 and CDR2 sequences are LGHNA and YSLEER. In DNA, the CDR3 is TGCGCCAGCAGCCAAGAGACCCCAGTGAATAATTCACCCCTCCACTTT. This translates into CASSQETPVNNSPLHF.